This TCR beta chain was obtained from a study of identical twins. This CDR3 contains 11 residues. V was shortened by 4 bases and J by 14 bases, with 12 bases between the two germline ends. CDR1 and CDR2 from the germline V gene are SGHTA and FQGNSA. After template switching added a universal primer site, the resulting cDNA carried unique molecular identifiers. One entry per CDR3 protein results from TCRdb running MiXCR on the 5' RACE reads. The sample has about 890,000 distinct CDR3 sequences; over 9% are singletons. The sample holds a few counts of this clonotype. Its matching antigen is unknown. The study's findings and limits: Without tracking the same donors, conclusions rested on cross-sectional statistical analysis. Insertions were fewer in abundant cord blood beta clonotypes, whereas memory repertoires showed none of this pattern.

These data were likewise used in another study, on yellow fever vaccine responses in identical twins.

This clonotype originated in a young woman in good health. The chain couples TRBV7-2 to TRBJ2-1; TRBD2 is a possible D gene (6 bases). Sequencing was done on a sample of PBMCs. CDR3 nucleotides: TGTGCCAGCAGCTCGACTAGGAGGGAGTTCTTC. The encoded protein is CASSSTRREFF.